This T cell receptor (beta chain) was found in a study of cytomegalovirus exposure and HLA in healthy donors. CDR1 and CDR2 (germline): SGHNT, YENEEA. V gave up 5 bases and J gave up 5 bases; unmatched junction bases: 8. The CDR3 has 15 amino acids. Researchers ran the PCR with 60 Vbeta and 13 Jbeta primers. Using immunoSEQ multiplex PCR, the repertoire was profiled, and TCRdb retains in-frame clones only, with some absent. Here the sample spans approximately 160,000 clones, approximately 80% being singletons. Notes on the study in general: Productive rates of about 90% or about 30% were seen for most TCR beta V segments in an earlier analysis.

This clone was picked up a small number of times. The antigen remains unidentified. J is TRBJ2-5 and V is TRBV11-3; 10 bases line up with TRBD2. Sequencing was performed on PBMCs. This clonotype was sampled from a woman aged 45-59 years in good health and CMV-seropositive. CDR3 amino acids: CASSPGTSARETQYF. The CDR3 DNA reads TGTGCCAGCAGCCCCGGGACTAGCGCTCGGGAGACCCAGTACTTC.